This T cell receptor beta chain is drawn from a study of T-cell reconstitution after alpha-beta-depleted transplantation in children. This sample's TCRbeta library carried unique molecular identifier barcodes. TCRdb processed the PCR reads anew with MiXCR; each CDR3 protein has one entry. The data show about 580,000 distinct CDR3 sequences, around 23% seen once. The CDR3 is made up of 14 amino acids. V gave up 4 bases and J gave up 8 bases, with 16 bases separating them. CDR1 and CDR2 (germline): SGHRS, YFSETQ. The clonotype comes from a boy under two years old who had a stem cell transplant for acute myeloid leukemia, so the T cells may come from the graft donor. Sequences were derived from PBMCs, mostly from graft donor cells, sampled 360 days after TCRalphabeta/CD19-depleted stem cell transplant. The V and J genes are TRBV5-1 and TRBJ2-1; unclear D gene. The CDR3 sequence: CASSIRRRVHEQFF. DNA for the CDR3: TGCGCCAGCAGCATACGACGACGGGTCCATGAGCAGTTCTTC.